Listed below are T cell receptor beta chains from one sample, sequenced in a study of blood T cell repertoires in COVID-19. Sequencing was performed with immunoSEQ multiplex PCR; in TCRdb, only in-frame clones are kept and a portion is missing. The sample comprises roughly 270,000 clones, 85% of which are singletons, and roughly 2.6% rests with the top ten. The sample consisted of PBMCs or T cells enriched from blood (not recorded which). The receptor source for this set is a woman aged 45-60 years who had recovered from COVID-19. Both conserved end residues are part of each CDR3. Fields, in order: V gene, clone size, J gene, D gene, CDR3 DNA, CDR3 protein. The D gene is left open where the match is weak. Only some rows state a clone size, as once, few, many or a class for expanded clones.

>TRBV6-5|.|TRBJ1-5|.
TGTGCCAGCAGCCACGACAGGAGCAATCAGCCCCAGCATTTT
CASSHDRSNQPQHF
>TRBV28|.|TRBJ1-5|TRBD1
TGTGCCAGCAGTCCATACAGGGGGGGAGCTCAGCCCCAGCATTTT
CASSPYRGGAQPQHF
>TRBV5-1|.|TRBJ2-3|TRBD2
TGCGCCAGCACCTATGGACTAGCGGGCACAGATACGCAGTATTTT
CASTYGLAGTDTQYF
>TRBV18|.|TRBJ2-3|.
TGTGCCAGCTCACCAAACACGGGTCTAGATACGCAGTATTTT
CASSPNTGLDTQYF
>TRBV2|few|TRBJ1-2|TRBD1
TGTGCCAGTGGACAGGCGAACTATGGCTACACCTTC
CASGQANYGYTF
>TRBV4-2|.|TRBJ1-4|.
TGTGCCAGCAGCCAGAGGGCGGGTGGTACTAATGAAAAACTGTTTTTT
CASSQRAGGTNEKLFF
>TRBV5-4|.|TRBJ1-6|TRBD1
TGTGCCAGCAGCCCAGGGGGAAATAATTCACCCCTCCACTTT
CASSPGGNNSPLHF
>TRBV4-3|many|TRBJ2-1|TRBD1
TGCGCCAGCAGCCAACGCCCGGACAGGGCCGGGGATGAGCAGTTCTTC
CASSQRPDRAGDEQFF
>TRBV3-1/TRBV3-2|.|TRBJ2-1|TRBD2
TGTGCCAGCAGCCAAGAGACCGGACTAGCCTACAATGAGCAGTTCTTC
CASSQETGLAYNEQFF
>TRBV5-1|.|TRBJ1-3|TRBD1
TGCGCCAGCAGCTCCTCAGGGGGCTCTGGAAACACCATATATTTT
CASSSSGGSGNTIYF
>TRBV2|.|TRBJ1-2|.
TGTGCCAGCAGTTGGGCCAGTTTGCTCTCCTTC
CASSWASLLSF
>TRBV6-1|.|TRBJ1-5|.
TGTGCCAGCAGTGAATTTTCAGGGTATCAGCCCCAGCATTTT
CASSEFSGYQPQHF
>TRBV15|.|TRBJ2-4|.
TGTGCCACCAGCCCCAAACAGGGCCGCAAAAACATTCAGTACTTC
CATSPKQGRKNIQYF
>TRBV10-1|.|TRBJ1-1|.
TGCGCCAGCAGTGAGTCGGGGGGGGGTACTGAAGCTTTCTTT
CASSESGGGTEAFF
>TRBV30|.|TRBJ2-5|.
TGTGCCTGGAGTGTTGGGTTGAACAGCCAAGAGACCCAGTACTTC
CAWSVGLNSQETQYF
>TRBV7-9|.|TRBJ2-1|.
TGTGCCAGCAGCCGGGGTGAGCAGTTCTTC
CASSRGEQFF
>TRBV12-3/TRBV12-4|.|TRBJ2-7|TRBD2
TGTGCCAGCACTAGCGGGGCAACCTACGAGCAGTACTTC
CASTSGATYEQYF
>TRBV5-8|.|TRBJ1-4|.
TGTGCCAGCAGCCCGGGGATGGCTGAAAAACTGTTTTTT
CASSPGMAEKLFF
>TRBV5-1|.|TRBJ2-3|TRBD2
TGCGCCAGCTCGATTCTTCCGGGACTAGCCGCAGATACGCAGTATTTT
CASSILPGLAADTQYF
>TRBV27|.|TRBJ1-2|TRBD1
TGTGCCAGCAGTTTAGCCGGACAGGGCAATGGCTACACCTTC
CASSLAGQGNGYTF
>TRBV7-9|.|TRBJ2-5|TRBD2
TGTGCCAGCAGCCGTAGCGGGAGGGCCGAAGAGACCCAGTACTTC
CASSRSGRAEETQYF
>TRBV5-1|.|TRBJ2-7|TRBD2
TGCGCCAGCAGCTTGATGGCTAGCGGGAGTCCCTCCTACGAGCAGTACTTC
CASSLMASGSPSYEQYF
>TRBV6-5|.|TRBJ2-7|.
TGTGCCAGCAGTTACCAGGTCCCGACGGGGATCGAGCAGTACTTC
CASSYQVPTGIEQYF
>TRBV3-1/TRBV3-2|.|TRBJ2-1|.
TGTGCCAGCAGCCAAGTTACAGGTGAGCAGTTCTTC
CASSQVTGEQFF
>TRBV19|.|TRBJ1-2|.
TGTGCCAGTAGCCCGGGTTACAACTATGGCTACACCTTC
CASSPGYNYGYTF
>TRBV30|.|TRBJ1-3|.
TGTGCCTGGAGACCAGGGGCCTCTGGAAACACCATATATTTT
CAWRPGASGNTIYF
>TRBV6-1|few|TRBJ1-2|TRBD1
TGTGCCAGCAGTGAGGGACAGGCCCTATATGGCTACACCTTC
CASSEGQALYGYTF
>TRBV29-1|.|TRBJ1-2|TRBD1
TGCAGCGTGACCACCGGGACAGGGGCCTATGGCTACACCTTC
CSVTTGTGAYGYTF
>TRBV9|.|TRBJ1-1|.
TGTGCCAGCAGCTGGACTTCCGAAACCCGGTCGGGAACTGAAGCTTTCTTT
CASSWTSETRSGTEAFF
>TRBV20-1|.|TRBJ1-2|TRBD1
TGCAGTGCTAGTACAGCTCATCAGGGGGCAGACTATGGCTACACCTTC
CSASTAHQGADYGYTF
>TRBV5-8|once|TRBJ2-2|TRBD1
TGTGCCAGCTCAGAGACCGGGACAGTGAACACCGGGGAGCTGTTTTTT
CASSETGTVNTGELFF
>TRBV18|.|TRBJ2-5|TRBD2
TGTGCCAGCTCACCAGCGGGGAGGGCCGGGGAGACCCAGTACTTC
CASSPAGRAGETQYF
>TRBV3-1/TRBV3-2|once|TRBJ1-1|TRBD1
TGTGCCAGCAGCCAAACAGGGGACACTGAAGCTTTCTTT
CASSQTGDTEAFF
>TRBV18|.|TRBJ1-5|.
TGTGCCAGCTCACGGGGGGGTCTAGAGCCCCAGCATTTT
CASSRGGLEPQHF
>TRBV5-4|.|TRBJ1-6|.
TGTGCCAGCAGCTTGTTCCGTTTTTCCGGAGGTAATGAGCCCCTCCACTTT
CASSLFRFSGGNEPLHF
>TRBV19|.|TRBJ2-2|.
TGTGCCAGTAGTACGGGACTTCTCGGGGAGCTGTTTTTT
CASSTGLLGELFF
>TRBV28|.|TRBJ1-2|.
TGTGCCAGCAGTACGCCCGGAGGATCCTATGGCTACACCTTC
CASSTPGGSYGYTF
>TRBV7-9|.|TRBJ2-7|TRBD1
TGTGCCAGCATCCCCAGCCGGGCCGGGACAGGTAACTCCTACGAGCAGTACTTC
CASIPSRAGTGNSYEQYF
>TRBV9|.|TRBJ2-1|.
TGTGCCAGCAGCCCCCTCAGCTACAATGAGCAGTTCTTC
CASSPLSYNEQFF
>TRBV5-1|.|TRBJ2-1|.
TGCGCCAGCAGCTCTGGGGACACATACAATGAGCAGTTCTTC
CASSSGDTYNEQFF
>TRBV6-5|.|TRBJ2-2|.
TGTGCCAGCAGCCGAGACACCCCGAACACCGGGGAGCTGTTTTTT
CASSRDTPNTGELFF
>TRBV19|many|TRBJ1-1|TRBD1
TGTGCCAGTAGGGAGACAGGGCGGACTGAAGCTTTCTTT
CASRETGRTEAFF
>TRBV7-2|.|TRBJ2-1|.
TGTGCCAGCAGCTTAGCGACACGCAATGAGCAGTTCTTC
CASSLATRNEQFF
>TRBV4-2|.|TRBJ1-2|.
TGTGCCAGCAGCCAAGATTACAGAATTTCTAACTATGGCTACACCTTC
CASSQDYRISNYGYTF
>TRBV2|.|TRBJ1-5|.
TGTGCCAGCAGTGAACAGGGGTTGGGCAATCAGCCCCAGCATTTT
CASSEQGLGNQPQHF
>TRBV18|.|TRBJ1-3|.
TGTGCCAGCTCACCACGACTGACGCAAGTAGATTCCGGAATGCCTGGAAACACCATATATTTT
CASSPRLTQVDSGMPGNTIYF
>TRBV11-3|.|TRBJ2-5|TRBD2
TGTGCCAGCAGCTACGCGGGACTAGCGGGGGAAGAGACCCAGTACTTC
CASSYAGLAGEETQYF
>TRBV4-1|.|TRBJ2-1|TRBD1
TGCGCCAGCAGGGAAACCGGGACAGGGGATAATGAGCAGTTCTTC
CASRETGTGDNEQFF
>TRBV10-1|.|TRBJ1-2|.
TGCGCCAGCAGCCCGGGGGGGGGCTATGGCTACACCTTC
CASSPGGGYGYTF
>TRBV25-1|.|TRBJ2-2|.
TGTGCCAGCACGCGGACGGGGAGGACCGGGGAGCTGTTTTTT
CASTRTGRTGELFF
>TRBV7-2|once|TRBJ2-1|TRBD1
TGTGCCAGCAGCTCTGGACAGGGTTCCTACAATGAGCAGTTCTTC
CASSSGQGSYNEQFF
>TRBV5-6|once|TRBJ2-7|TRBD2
TGTGCCAGCACCGACCGGGACTACCCTTCCTACGAGCAGTACTTC
CASTDRDYPSYEQYF
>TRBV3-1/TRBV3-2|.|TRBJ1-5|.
TGTGCCAGCAGCCAAAATTCGGGTAGCAATCAGCCCCAGCATTTT
CASSQNSGSNQPQHF
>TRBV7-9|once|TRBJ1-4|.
TGTGCCAGCAGCCCGCCGACGGGTTTGGGTGAAAAACTGTTTTTT
CASSPPTGLGEKLFF
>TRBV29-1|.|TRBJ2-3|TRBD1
TGCAGCGTTGAACCTTCGGGACAGGGCACAGATACGCAGTATTTT
CSVEPSGQGTDTQYF
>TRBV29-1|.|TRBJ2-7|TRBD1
TGCAGCGTTGACGTGGGCGGGACAGGGACATACGAGCAGTACTTC
CSVDVGGTGTYEQYF
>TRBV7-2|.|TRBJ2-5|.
TGTGCCAGCAGCCGGAGTTTGATAGAAGAGACCCAGTACTTC
CASSRSLIEETQYF